The present entry profiles one T cell receptor (beta chain) with its context. This clone was seen a few times. The target of this receptor is not known. Base qualities were left out, and no much larger clone turns up one base away. The germline V gene (reference sequence) gives CDR1 as GTSNPN and CDR2 as SVGIG. V was cut back by 2 bases and J by 0 bases, leaving a gap of 16 bases between them. The CDR3 numbers 16 residues from cysteine through phenylalanine. Just CDR3 DNA is preserved here, 48 bases in frame from base 1. The source of the sample is a study of graft-versus-host responses after intestinal transplantation (dated by TCRdb to 2020 to 2023). Background for the entire study: Recipients received multivisceral, liver-intestinal, or isolated intestinal transplants. All recipients received anti-thymocyte globulin induction followed by maintenance tacrolimus and steroids for approximately 3 years. After intestinal transplantation, graft-versus-host and host-versus-graft alloreactive T cell clones were followed in the graft, circulation and bone marrow using bulk TCR-beta CDR3 sequencing. To identify alloreactive clones, pre-transplant mixed lymphocyte reaction products were sequenced and compared with unstimulated pre-transplant donor and recipient T cells. Of the 20 to 25 intestinal transplant recipients enrolled in the cohort, one of whom was a retransplant, 3 patients without pretransplant specimens were excluded. Donor T cell macrochimerism was defined as a peak of at least 4% donor T cells among recipient peripheral blood mononuclear cells. Rather than going through the commercial service, samples from a few later patients were sequenced in-house on an Illumina MiSeq and processed with MiXCR. On the study overall, not on this receptor specifically: GvH clones were detected in recipient bone marrow, and some appeared earlier in ileal mucosa or blood, consistent with an intestinal mucosal origin. Early after transplant, declines in HvG clones were associated with peak levels of circulating GvH clones. Patients with donor T cell macrochimerism had high GvH to HvG T cell clonal ratios in their allografts. The relatively low number and heterogeneity of intestinal transplant patients limited the conclusions.

The sample's time point label is to be understood as: cells obtained before transplantation from donor or recipient. CD3+CD4+ and CD3+CD8+ populations were FACS-sorted from unstimulated pre-transplant donor and recipient cells taken from spleen or lymph nodes. Receptor libraries were prepared by the immunoSEQ multiplex PCR assay. For most patients, genomic DNA was isolated using the Qiagen DNeasy Blood and Tissue Kit and was shipped frozen to Adaptive Biotechnologies for TCR sequencing. Adaptive Biotechnologies carried out high-throughput TCR-beta CDR3 sequencing of genomic DNA for most patients. As for the original processing: TCR sequencing data for 15 to 20 patients were retrieved from Adaptive's ImmunoSEQ software; a few other patients were processed with MiXCR and VDJtools. To correct CD4 versus CD8 sorting errors, sequences present in both subsets at a frequency ratio below 5:1 were removed. CDR3 nucleotide sequences shared by donor and recipient were removed because the origin of these sequences could not be assigned. To be classed as alloreactive, a clone needed at least 2-fold expansion over unstimulated cells and a minimum CFSE-low frequency of 0.002% (template counts) or 0.001% (read counts). Mappable clones were those detected in sequenced pre-transplant spleen, lymph node, or MLR CFSE-low populations of the donor or recipient. The cumulative frequency of alloreactive clones was calculated as a percentage of all sequences, weighted by copy number. TCRdb took this table from immuneACCESS and kept in-frame rearrangements with V and J called. Such tables lack part of the clones; where checked against another copy, unresolved V genes explain under half of the gap, and the rest is unexplained. The DNA gave D and trimming, while V, J and clone size come from that table. In this sample the table shows roughly 120,000 clones, roughly nine tenths of which occur a single time. The ten largest make up about 0.18% of the sample.

Sequencing was performed on unstimulated CD4+ T cells sorted from spleen or lymph node cells, taken before intestinal transplant. Recombination joined TRBV30 with TRBJ1-1; possibly the D gene is TRBD1, per 5 matching bases. The clonotype comes from a human donor who received an intestinal transplant. The nucleotides are TGTGCCTGGAGTAAATTAAAGGGACTCATGAACACTGAAGCTTTCTTT. The translation is CAWSKLKGLMNTEAFF.